These 25 T cell receptor beta chains were all obtained from the same sample, sequenced in a study of T cells in Graves' hyperthyroidism and ophthalmopathy. Amplification of TCR beta CDR3 regions was performed using RNA transcripts as template. RT-PCR in the first round (using the HTBI primer set) targeted the TCR CDR3. TCRdb processed the multiplex PCR reads anew with MiXCR; each CDR3 protein has one entry. This sample yields 500,000 to 650,000 distinct CDR3 sequences, of which 40% to 50% are seen a single time; about two fifths belongs to the top ten. Sequenced sample: peripheral blood or thyroid tissue (not recorded which). Every receptor here comes from an adult woman with Graves' disease, either hyperthyroidism or ophthalmopathy (not recorded which).

The count of this clonotype is one. CDR3: CASSASGGRSNQPQHF. The CDR3 DNA is TGTGCCAGCAGTGCCTCGGGGGGCAGAAGCAATCAGCCCCAGCATTTT. The V and J genes are TRBV6-4 and TRBJ1-5; possibly TRBD1 for D (6 bases). The CDR3 sequence is 16 residues long. V lost 4 bases, J lost 1 base, and 14 bases lay in between. Germline-derived CDR1 and CDR2 are MRHNA and SNTAGT.

Many counts were recorded for this clonotype. The chain links TRBV7-9 to TRBJ1-6, with D tentatively TRBD1 (6 bases). V lost 6 bases and J 8 bases, leaving 11 bases between the germline ends. The CDR3 extends over 13 amino acids. Germline CDR1 and CDR2: SEHNR and FQNEAQ (reference sequence). In DNA form, the CDR3 reads TGTGCCAGCAGTGGGTCAGGGGATTCACCCCTCCACTTT. Translation gives CASSGSGDSPLHF.

This clonotype was counted at least ten times. V and J are TRBV6-6 and TRBJ2-7; D unclear. Germline CDR1 and CDR2: MNHNY and SVGAGI (reference sequence). The CDR3 consists of 15 residues. The V and J ends lost 5 bases and 5 bases respectively, with 19 bases between them. Here the CDR3 DNA reads TGTGCCAGCAGTCCCACGGGTGGAAGGGCCCACGAGCAGTACTTC. Translated, it gives CASSPTGGRAHEQYF.

This clonotype occurred once. V gene TRBV20-1 combines with J gene TRBJ2-5, with D possibly being TRBD1 (6 bases). Trimming left V 4 bases short and J 4 bases short, with 10 bases between. Germline V gene sequence: CDR1 DFQATT, CDR2 SNEGSKA (reference sequence). CDR3 size: 12 residues. CDR3 nucleotides: TGCAGTGCTATTGGGGGCTCAGAGACCCAGTACTTC. Translating it yields CSAIGGSETQYF.

This clonotype was recorded a few times. This chain connects TRBV15 to TRBJ1-6, with D possibly TRBD1 on 6 matching bases. Germline CDR1 reads LNHNV; CDR2 reads YYDKDF (reference sequence). The CDR3 is 13 amino acids. V lost 1 base to trimming and J lost 13 bases, with 11 bases between them. CDR3 amino acids: CATSRVAGDPLHF. CDR3 nucleotides: TGTGCCACCAGCAGAGTCGCAGGGGATCCCCTCCACTTT. Variable domain in full (rest from reference TRBV15 and TRBJ1-6): DAMVIQNPRYQVTQFGKPVTLSCSQTLNHNVMYWYQQKSSQAPKLLFHYYDKDFNNEADTPDNFQSRRPNTSFCFLDIRSPGLGDTAMYLCATSRVAGDPLHFGNGTRLTVT.

This sequence joins TRBV20-1 and TRBJ2-7; D uncertain. The length of the CDR3 is 11 residues. The V gene lost 3 bases and the J gene lost 3 bases, with 6 bases spanning the gap. Germline-derived CDR1 and CDR2 are DFQATT and SNEGSKA (reference sequence). The CDR3 nucleotides read TGCAGTGCTAGTACGGGCTACGAGCAGTACTTC. Protein sequence: CSASTGYEQYF.

This chain joins TRBV19 and TRBJ1-5, with D uncertain. The CDR3 has 15 residues. The germline CDR1 and CDR2 sequences are LNHDA and SQIVND (reference sequence). V was clipped by 8 bases and J by 4 bases, with 18 bases between them. The chain's CDR3 is CASSMESFMNQPQHF. The DNA for the CDR3 is TGTGCCAGTTCTATGGAAAGCTTCATGAATCAGCCCCAGCATTTT.

On this clonotype itself: Germline and junction disagree at one end, which may indicate a read error. The V gene is TRBV2, the J gene TRBJ2-6, with D possibly TRBD2 on 6 matching bases. The CDR3 has 13 residues. CDR1 is SNHLY, CDR2 FYNNEI, per germline. Here the CDR3 reads CASSEPGDNVLTF. For the CDR3, the DNA is TGTGCCAGCAGTGAACCGGGGGACAACGTCCTGACTTTC.

The V call is TRBV11-2, the J call TRBJ1-5; D call uncertain. The V and J ends lost 1 base and 5 bases respectively, with 12 bases between them. The CDR3 is made up of 15 amino acids. Per the germline V gene, CDR1 is SGHAT and CDR2 is FQNNGV. Here the CDR3 reads CASSLVSGIDQPQHF. The DNA of the CDR3 is TGTGCCAGCAGCTTAGTATCGGGCATCGATCAGCCCCAGCATTTT.

This clonotype has more than one count but fewer than ten. V usage is TRBV29-1 and J usage is TRBJ2-5; 8 nucleotides align to TRBD1. Germline loops: CDR1 SQVTM, CDR2 ANQGSEA. V dropped 6 bases and J dropped 2; count of bases not matched to a gene: 23. The length of the CDR3 is 19 residues. The CDR3 DNA is TGCAGCGTCGCACGGACAGGGCGTTTGAGTAACCTTACGCAAGAGACCCAGTACTTC. Protein sequence: CSVARTGRLSNLTQETQYF.

In this sample, this clonotype turned up many times. The junction departs from germline at one end; a sequencing error may be responsible. This rearrangement joins TRBV7-7 to TRBJ2-7, with TRBD1 matching over 9 bases. Germline assignment: CDR1 SSHAT and CDR2 FNYEAQ (reference sequence). CDR3 length equals 17 residues. CDR3 protein: CASSPLVGKQGADEQYF. The DNA of the CDR3 is TGTGCTAGCAGCCCCTTGGTGGGCAAACAGGGGGCTGACGAGCAGTACTTC. Full variable domain (outside the CDR3, taken from reference TRBV7-7 and TRBJ2-7): GAGVSQSPRYKVTKRGQDVTLRCDPISSHATLYWYQQALGQGPEFLTYFNYEAQPDKSGLPSDRFSAERPEGSISTLTIQRTEQRDSAMYRCASSPLVGKQGADEQYFGPGTRLTVT.

This clonotype was recorded a few times. The rearrangement uses TRBV28 and TRBJ1-1; D remains ambiguous. Trimming left V 4 bases short and J 0 bases short, with 9 bases between. The CDR3 is 14 amino acids. Looked up from germline, CDR1 is MDHEN and CDR2 is SYDVKM. CDR3 region: CASSSPRVNTEAFF. CDR3 DNA: TGTGCCAGCAGTTCCCCCCGGGTGAACACTGAAGCTTTCTTT.

This clonotype was seen a few times. This rearrangement joins TRBV7-8 to TRBJ2-2; D is ambiguous. V lost 6 bases to trimming and J lost 6 bases, with 8 bases between them. This CDR3 comprises 12 residues. In germline, CDR1 is SGHVS, CDR2 FQNEAQ. The DNA of the CDR3 is TGTGCCAGCAGGCGCGCTGCCGGGGAGCTGTTTTTT. Its translation: CASRRAAGELFF.

The chain combines TRBV7-6 with TRBJ2-7, with TRBD1 as a possible D gene (6 bases). CDR1 SGHVS and CDR2 FNYEAQ come from the germline V gene. The CDR3 is 13 residues long. V shed 4 bases and J shed 3 bases, with 10 bases lying between them. The CDR3, as DNA: TGTGCCAGCAGCTCCTTAGGGGGCTACGAGCAGTACTTC. Protein: CASSSLGGYEQYF.

This clonotype was found many times. The rearrangement uses TRBV29-1 and TRBJ1-2; D remains ambiguous. The length of the CDR3 is 10 residues. Germline CDR1 and CDR2: SQVTM and ANQGSEA. V was clipped by 4 bases and J by 10 bases, with 10 bases between them. The CDR3 bases are TGCAGCGTTGCTAGGGAAGACTACACCTTC. Translation gives CSVAREDYTF.

This clonotype has ten or more counts. V usage is TRBV5-4 and J usage is TRBJ2-7; 9 bases are shared with TRBD1. The CDR3 runs to 15 residues. CDR1 is SGHNT, CDR2 YYREEE, per germline (reference sequence). V lost 1 base, J lost 6 bases, and 8 bases stayed unmatched. Here the CDR3 DNA reads TGTGCCAGCAGCTTGTTACAGGGGGCGATCGCCGAGCAGTACTTC. Residues: CASSLLQGAIAEQYF.

The chain carries TRBV7-2 and TRBJ2-7, with a tentative D call TRBD1 (6 bases). Between the trimmed V and J ends, which lost 2 bases and 6 bases, there was a span of 14 bases. The length of the CDR3 is 14 residues. CDR1 is SGHTA, CDR2 FQGNSA, per germline. The CDR3 DNA is TGTGCCAGCAGCTTAAACTCCCTCAGGGGCGAGCAGTACTTC. It translates to CASSLNSLRGEQYF. The full variable domain, with the rest looked up from reference TRBV7-2 and TRBJ2-7, is GAGVSQSPSNKVTEKGKDVELRCDPISGHTALYWYRQSLGQGLEFLIYFQGNSAPDKSGLPSDRFSAERTGGSVSTLTIQRTQQEDSAVYLCASSLNSLRGEQYFGPGTRLTVT.

This clonotype was counted ten times or more. J is TRBJ1-2 and V is TRBV7-2; perhaps TRBD1 as D (6 bases). CDR1 is SGHTA and CDR2 is FQGNSA in the germline V gene. CDR3 length: 14 residues. V lost 1 base and J lost 4, with 10 bases in between. CDR3 sequence reads: CASSLEGQPYGYTF. CDR3 nucleotides: TGTGCCAGCAGCTTAGAAGGACAGCCCTATGGCTACACCTTC.

V is TRBV10-3 and J is TRBJ2-5, with TRBD1 identical over 10 bases. CDR1 ENHRY and CDR2 SYGVKD come from the germline V gene. The CDR3 runs to 14 residues. V shed 10 bases, J shed 4 bases, and the junction held 9 bases outside the gene matches. CDR3 region: CATANRDRGETQYF. CDR3 DNA: TGTGCCACCGCAAACCGGGACAGGGGAGAGACCCAGTACTTC.

The J gene is TRBJ1-2, the V gene TRBV29-1; 12 positions match TRBD1. The ends lost 4 bases at V and 7 bases at J; junction bases unmatched: 7. CDR3 length equals 14 residues. Germline loops: CDR1 SQVTM, CDR2 ANQGSEA. The CDR3 loop reads CSVAPGQGAGGYTF. Written as DNA, the CDR3 is TGCAGCGTTGCTCCGGGACAGGGGGCAGGTGGCTACACCTTC.

Comment on this clonotype: Possible read error: a much larger clone is one base away. This is likely a read error, given that the CDR3 carries no conserved phenylalanine or tryptophan at its end. The chain joins TRBV5-6 to TRBJ1-2; D is perhaps TRBD1 (5 bases). V lost 4 bases and J 5 bases, leaving 9 bases between the germline ends. Germline V gene lookup returns CDR1 SGHDT and CDR2 YYEEEE. The CDR3 sequence is 12 residues long. Written as DNA, the CDR3 is TGTGCCAGCAGCCCAGGGATGTATGGCTACACCCTC. It encodes CASSPGMYGYTL.

The chain joins TRBV6-5 to TRBJ2-5; no reliable D call. Looked up from germline, CDR1 is MNHEY and CDR2 is SVGAGI. CDR3 length: 12 residues. V lost 5 bases and J 11 bases, leaving 15 bases between the germline ends. CDR3 in amino acids: CASSLQSSGQYF. In nucleotides, the CDR3 is TGTGCCAGCAGTCTCCAATCTTCCGGGCAGTACTTC.

This chain connects TRBV6-5 to TRBJ2-6; D may correspond to TRBD1 or TRBD2 (6 bases each). This CDR3 comprises 19 residues. The germline V gene encodes CDR1 MNHEY and CDR2 SVGAGI. V lost 2 bases and J lost 0, with 17 bases in between. Here the CDR3 reads CASSYPRDTLPSGANVLTF. The DNA for the CDR3 is TGTGCCAGCAGTTACCCGCGGGACACACTACCCTCTGGGGCCAACGTCCTGACTTTC.

This clonotype was seen just once. The chain carries TRBV7-9 and TRBJ2-2; 10 bases match TRBD2. The CDR3 is made up of 18 amino acids. With V trimmed by 5 bases and J by 5 bases, 14 bases remained unmatched. Germline V gene sequence: CDR1 SEHNR, CDR2 FQNEAQ (reference sequence). CDR3 loop: CASSPETLAGAITGELFF. CDR3 nucleotides: TGTGCCAGCAGCCCAGAAACCCTAGCGGGAGCCATAACCGGGGAGCTGTTTTTT.

CDR3 nucleotide sequence: TGTGCCACACGACAGGGAACCACCGGGGAGCTGTTTTTT. Translated, it gives CATRQGTTGELFF. The chain links TRBV10-3 to TRBJ2-2; TRBD1 matches 7 bases. V trimming: 10 bases; J trimming: 4 bases; junction bases outside the gene matches: 6. CDR3 length: 13 amino acids. CDR1 and CDR2 (germline): ENHRY, SYGVKD.